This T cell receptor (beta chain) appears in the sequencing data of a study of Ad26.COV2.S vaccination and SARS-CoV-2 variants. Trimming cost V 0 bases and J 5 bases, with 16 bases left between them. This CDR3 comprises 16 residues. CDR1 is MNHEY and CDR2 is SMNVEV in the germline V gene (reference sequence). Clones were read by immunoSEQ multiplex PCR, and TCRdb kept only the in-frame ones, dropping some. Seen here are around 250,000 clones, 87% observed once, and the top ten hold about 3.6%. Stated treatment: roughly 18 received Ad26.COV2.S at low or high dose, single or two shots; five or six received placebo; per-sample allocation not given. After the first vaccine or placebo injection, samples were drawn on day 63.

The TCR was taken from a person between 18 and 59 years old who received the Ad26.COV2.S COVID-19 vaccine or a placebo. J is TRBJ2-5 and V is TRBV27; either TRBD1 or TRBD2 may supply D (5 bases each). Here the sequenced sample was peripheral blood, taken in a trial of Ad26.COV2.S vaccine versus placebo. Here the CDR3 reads CASSLSPDTRGETQYF. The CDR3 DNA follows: TGTGCCAGCAGTTTATCACCGGACACCCGGGGTGAGACCCAGTACTTC.